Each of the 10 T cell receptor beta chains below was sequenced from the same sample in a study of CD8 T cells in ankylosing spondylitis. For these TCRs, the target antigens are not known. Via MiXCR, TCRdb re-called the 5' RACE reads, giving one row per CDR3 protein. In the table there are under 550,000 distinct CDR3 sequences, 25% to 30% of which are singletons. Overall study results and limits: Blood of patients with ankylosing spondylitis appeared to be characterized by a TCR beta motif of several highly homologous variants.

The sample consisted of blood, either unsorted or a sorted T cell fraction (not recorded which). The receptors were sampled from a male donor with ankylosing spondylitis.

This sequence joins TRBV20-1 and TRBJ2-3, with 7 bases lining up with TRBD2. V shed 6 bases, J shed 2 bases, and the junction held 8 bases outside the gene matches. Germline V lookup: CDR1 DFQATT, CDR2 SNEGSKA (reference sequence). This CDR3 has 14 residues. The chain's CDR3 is CSAPSGLFTDTQYF. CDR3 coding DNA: TGCAGTGCCCCTAGCGGTTTATTCACAGATACGCAGTATTTT.

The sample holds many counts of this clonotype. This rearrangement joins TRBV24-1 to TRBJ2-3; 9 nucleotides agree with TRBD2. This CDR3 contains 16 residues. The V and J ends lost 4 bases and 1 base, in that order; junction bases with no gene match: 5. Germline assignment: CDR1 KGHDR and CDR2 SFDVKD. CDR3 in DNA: TGTGCCACCAGTGACCGGGGACTAGCAGGCACAGATACGCAGTATTTT. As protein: CATSDRGLAGTDTQYF.

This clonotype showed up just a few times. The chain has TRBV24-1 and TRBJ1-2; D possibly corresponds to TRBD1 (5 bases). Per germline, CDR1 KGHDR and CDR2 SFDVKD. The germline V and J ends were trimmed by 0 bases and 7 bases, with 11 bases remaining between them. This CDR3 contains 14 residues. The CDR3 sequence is CATSDLGRARGYTF. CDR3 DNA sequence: TGTGCCACCAGTGATTTGGGCAGGGCTCGTGGCTACACCTTC.

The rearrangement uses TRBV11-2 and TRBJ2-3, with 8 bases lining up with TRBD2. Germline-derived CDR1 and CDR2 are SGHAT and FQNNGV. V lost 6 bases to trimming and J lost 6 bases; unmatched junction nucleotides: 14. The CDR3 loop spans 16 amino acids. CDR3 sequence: CASRNAGGGGDDTQYF. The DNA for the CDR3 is TGTGCCAGCAGGAACGCGGGAGGTGGTGGGGATGATACGCAGTATTTT.

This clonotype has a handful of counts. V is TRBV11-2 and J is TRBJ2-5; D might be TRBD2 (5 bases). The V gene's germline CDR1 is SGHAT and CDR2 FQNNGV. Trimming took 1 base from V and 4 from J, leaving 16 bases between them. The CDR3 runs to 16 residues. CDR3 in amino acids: CASSLGWPPEGETQYF. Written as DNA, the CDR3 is TGTGCCAGCAGCTTAGGATGGCCACCCGAGGGAGAGACCCAGTACTTC. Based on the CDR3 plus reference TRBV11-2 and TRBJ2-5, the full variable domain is EAGVAQSPRYKIIEKRQSVAFWCNPISGHATLYWYQQILGQGPKLLIQFQNNGVVDDSQLPKDRFSAERLKGVDSTLKIQPAKLEDSAVYLCASSLGWPPEGETQYFGPGTRLLVL.

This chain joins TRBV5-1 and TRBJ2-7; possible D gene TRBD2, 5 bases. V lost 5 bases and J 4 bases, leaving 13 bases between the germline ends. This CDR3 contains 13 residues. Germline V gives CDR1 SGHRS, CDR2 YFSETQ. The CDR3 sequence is CASRIGEGYEQYV. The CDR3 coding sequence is TGCGCCAGCAGGATTGGTGAGGGTTACGAGCAGTACGTC.

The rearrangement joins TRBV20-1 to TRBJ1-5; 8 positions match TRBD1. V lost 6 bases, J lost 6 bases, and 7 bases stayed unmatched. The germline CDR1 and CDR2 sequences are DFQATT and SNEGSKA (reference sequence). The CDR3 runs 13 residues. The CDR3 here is CSADREGVQPQHF. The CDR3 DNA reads TGCAGTGCGGACAGGGAAGGAGTTCAGCCCCAGCATTTT.

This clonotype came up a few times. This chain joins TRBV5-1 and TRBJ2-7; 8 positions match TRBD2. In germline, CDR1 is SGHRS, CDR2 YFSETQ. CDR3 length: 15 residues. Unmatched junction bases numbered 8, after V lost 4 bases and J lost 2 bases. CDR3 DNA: TGCGCCAGCAGCGCAACGACTAGCGTTACCTACGAGCAGTACTTC. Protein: CASSATTSVTYEQYF.

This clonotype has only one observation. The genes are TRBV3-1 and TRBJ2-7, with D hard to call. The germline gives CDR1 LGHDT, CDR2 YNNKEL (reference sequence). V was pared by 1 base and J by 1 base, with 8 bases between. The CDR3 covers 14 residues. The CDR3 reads CASSQGVRSYEQYV. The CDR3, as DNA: TGTGCCAGCAGCCAAGGGGTTAGGTCCTACGAGCAGTACGTC.

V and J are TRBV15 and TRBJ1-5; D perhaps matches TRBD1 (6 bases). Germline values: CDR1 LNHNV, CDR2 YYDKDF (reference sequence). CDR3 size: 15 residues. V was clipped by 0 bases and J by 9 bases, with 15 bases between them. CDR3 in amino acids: CATSRDLGGRMPQHF. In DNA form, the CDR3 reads TGTGCCACCAGCAGAGATCTGGGGGGGCGGATGCCCCAGCATTTT.